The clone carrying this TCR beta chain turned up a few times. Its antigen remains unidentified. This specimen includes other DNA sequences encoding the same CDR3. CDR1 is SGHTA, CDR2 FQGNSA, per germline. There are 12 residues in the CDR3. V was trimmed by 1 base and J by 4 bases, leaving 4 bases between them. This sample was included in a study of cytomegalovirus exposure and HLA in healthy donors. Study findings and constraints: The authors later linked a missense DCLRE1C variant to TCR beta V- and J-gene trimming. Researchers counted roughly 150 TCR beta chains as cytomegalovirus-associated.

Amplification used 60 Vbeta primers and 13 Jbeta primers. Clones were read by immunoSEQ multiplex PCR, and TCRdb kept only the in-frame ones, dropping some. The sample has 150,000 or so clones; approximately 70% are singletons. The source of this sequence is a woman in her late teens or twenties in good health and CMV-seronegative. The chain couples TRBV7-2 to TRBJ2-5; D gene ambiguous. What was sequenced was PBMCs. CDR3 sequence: CASSLGRETQYF. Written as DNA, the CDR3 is TGTGCCAGCAGCTTAGGTAGAGAGACCCAGTACTTC.